One sample yielded the 10 T cell receptor beta chains listed below, sequenced in a study of T-cell memory formation after mild COVID-19. MiXCR, applied by TCRdb to the 5' RACE reads, yields one record per CDR3 protein. Of some 40,000 distinct CDR3 sequences listed, about 7.1% were seen once; the top ten hold roughly 1.4%. The source material was PBMCs or a T cell subset sorted from them (not recorded which). The origin of the receptors is a man aged 18 to 29 who had mild COVID-19 (a few samples of this study predate the infection). Cell type and time point are not known.

This clonotype was observed a few times. CDR3 in DNA: TGCAGTGCTAGTCAGGGGAATAACTATGGCTACACCTTC. Its translation is CSASQGNNYGYTF. The chain couples TRBV20-1 to TRBJ1-2, with TRBD1 as a possible D gene (6 bases). Trimming took off 3 bases at V and 1 base at J, with 9 bases between the two ends. Germline V lookup: CDR1 DFQATT, CDR2 SNEGSKA (reference sequence). The CDR3 runs 13 residues.

This clonotype appeared many times. The J gene is TRBJ1-6, the V gene TRBV7-2, with D unresolved. Trimming took 5 bases from V and 3 from J, leaving 5 bases between them. This CDR3 has 13 amino acids. Germline-derived CDR1 and CDR2 are SGHTA and FQGNSA. CDR3 sequence: CASSADYNSPLHF. CDR3 coding DNA: TGTGCCAGCAGCGCCGACTATAATTCACCCCTCCACTTT.

The table lists this clonotype with a few counts. The chain combines TRBV10-3 with TRBJ1-2; unclear D gene. Germline V CDR1 and CDR2: ENHRY, SYGVKD. This CDR3 contains 13 residues. V was shortened by 2 bases and J by 8 bases, with 12 bases between the two germline ends. This chain's CDR3 is CAISEGSTRGYTF. The CDR3 DNA reads TGTGCCATCAGTGAGGGGAGCACACGAGGCTACACCTTC.

This clonotype was recorded at least ten times. The chain links TRBV7-2 to TRBJ2-5, with D perhaps assigned TRBD1 or TRBD2 (5 bases each). V shed 1 base and J shed 4 bases, with 13 bases lying between them. The CDR3 is made up of 15 amino acids. In germline, CDR1 is SGHTA, CDR2 FQGNSA. The CDR3 loop reads CASSLVDSRGETQYF. CDR3 sequence (DNA): TGTGCCAGCAGCTTAGTAGACTCGAGGGGAGAGACCCAGTACTTC.

V and J are TRBV2 and TRBJ2-1; maybe TRBD1 (5 bases). Trimming stripped 6 bases from V and 4 bases from J, with 13 bases between. CDR3 length equals 14 residues. CDR1 is SNHLY and CDR2 is FYNNEI in the germline V gene. The CDR3 DNA reads as TGTGCCAGCAGCCCCAAGGGGCAGTACAATGAGCAGTTCTTC. Protein sequence: CASSPKGQYNEQFF.

This clonotype was picked up many times. The chain has TRBV3-1 and TRBJ2-3; D remains ambiguous. CDR3 length equals 13 residues. The V end was cut by 4 bases, the J end by 4 bases, with 9 bases between. CDR1 is LGHDT, CDR2 YNNKEL, per germline (reference sequence). The CDR3 spells CASSRDRADTQYF. CDR3 DNA sequence: TGTGCCAGCAGCCGAGACCGGGCAGATACGCAGTATTTT.

The chain recombines TRBV20-1 with TRBJ2-3, with TRBD2 matching over 12 bases. With V trimmed by 4 bases and J by 4 bases, 9 bases remained unmatched. The CDR3 sequence is 16 residues long. Germline CDR1 is DFQATT and CDR2 is SNEGSKA (reference sequence). CDR3 DNA: TGCAGTGCTACAAAATGGACTAGCGGGGACCCAGATACGCAGTATTTT. As protein: CSATKWTSGDPDTQYF.

This clonotype came up a few times. The chain is built from TRBV6-2 or TRBV6-3 and TRBJ2-3, with TRBD2 identical over 10 bases. This CDR3 spans 19 amino acids. The V and J ends lost 0 bases and 0 bases, in that order; junction bases with no gene match: 9. Germline V CDR1 and CDR2: MNHEY, SVGEGT. CDR3 loop: CASSYSPSGGHPSTDTQYF. CDR3 bases: TGTGCCAGCAGTTACTCGCCTAGCGGGGGACATCCTAGCACAGATACGCAGTATTTT.

This chain joins TRBV19 and TRBJ1-4, with 10 nucleotides matching TRBD1. Unmatched junction bases numbered 6, after V lost 4 bases and J lost 7 bases. This CDR3 is built from 15 residues. The germline V gene encodes CDR1 LNHDA and CDR2 SQIVND (reference sequence). Written as DNA, the CDR3 is TGTGCCAGTAGTACTGAATGGGACAGGGGTGAAAAACTGTTTTTT. It translates to CASSTEWDRGEKLFF.

The rearrangement links TRBV24-1 to TRBJ1-1; tentatively, D is TRBD1 (5 bases). Trimming removed 3 bases from V and 10 bases from J, with 17 bases in between. Germline CDR1 reads KGHDR; CDR2 reads SFDVKD. The CDR3 totals 14 residues. The CDR3 nucleotides are TGTGCCACCAGTGATACCGGGATCGTGAGGGGAGCTTTCTTT. Translated: CATSDTGIVRGAFF.